The 27 T cell receptor beta chains below were found in one sample sequenced in a study of OX40 agonist ivuxolimab in advanced cancers. Produced via immunoSEQ multiplex PCR; TCRdb's table is partial and in-frame only. The repertoire includes 95,000 to 110,000 clones, 80% to 95% of them detected once, and roughly 1.3% sits in the top ten. The input for sequencing was CD4+ or CD8+ T cells sorted from blood, taken in a trial of the OX40 agonist ivuxolimab. The receptors here all came from an adult with an advanced solid tumor such as melanoma, head and neck, liver or kidney cancer.

The chain is built from TRBV14 and TRBJ1-4; D is undetermined. Trimming shortened V by 0 bases and J by 11 bases, and 10 bases separated the two germline ends. The CDR3 totals 13 residues. Germline V CDR1 and CDR2: SGHDN, FVKESK. The DNA for the CDR3 is TGTGCCAGCAGCCAAGACATGGGTGACAAACTGTTTTTT. It specifies CASSQDMGDKLFF.

The chain carries TRBV4-3 and TRBJ2-7; TRBD1 agrees at 8 bases. The CDR3 is made up of 16 amino acids. In germline, CDR1 is LGHNA, CDR2 YSLEER. V was pared by 3 bases and J by 2 bases, with 9 bases of the junction left unmatched. CDR3 sequence: CASSQGWDRFAYEQYF. CDR3 DNA sequence: TGCGCCAGCAGCCAGGGATGGGACAGGTTCGCCTACGAGCAGTACTTC.

This clone came up once. The gene calls are TRBV5-8 and TRBJ2-6; D is ambiguous. Trimming removed 6 bases at V and 2 bases at J, with 9 bases between. The CDR3 consists of 14 residues. Germline V lookup: CDR1 SGHTS, CDR2 YDEGEE. CDR3 DNA sequence: TGTGCCAGCATTCGGACGACTGGGGCCAACGTCCTGACTTTC. The encoded protein is CASIRTTGANVLTF.

The chain is built from TRBV10-2 and TRBJ2-1, with 8 bases matching TRBD2. The CDR3 is 15 amino acids. Germline loops: CDR1 WSHSY, CDR2 SAAADI. V dropped 3 bases and J dropped 5; count of bases not matched to a gene: 6. Here the CDR3 reads CASSEASGPHNEQFF. The CDR3 coding sequence is TGCGCCAGCAGTGAAGCTAGCGGGCCCCACAATGAGCAGTTCTTC.

This rearrangement joins TRBV7-9 to TRBJ1-4; no clear D. The germline CDR1 and CDR2 sequences are SEHNR and FQNEAQ (reference sequence). Trimming removed 3 bases at V and 3 bases at J, with 5 bases between. There are 13 residues in the CDR3. CDR3 sequence reads: CASSFQANEKLFF. The CDR3, as DNA: TGTGCCAGCAGCTTTCAAGCTAATGAAAAACTGTTTTTT.

This rearrangement joins TRBV5-1 to TRBJ2-5; 14 bases align to TRBD2. The CDR3 length is 16 residues. The germline V gene encodes CDR1 SGHRS and CDR2 YFSETQ. The V gene end was trimmed by 4 bases and the J gene end by 4 bases; junction bases not matched to a gene: 6. This CDR3 is CASSPLTSGRGETQYF. The CDR3 coding sequence is TGCGCCAGCAGCCCCCTGACTAGCGGGAGGGGAGAGACCCAGTACTTC.

The chain links TRBV28 to TRBJ2-7; D is ambiguous. In germline, CDR1 is MDHEN, CDR2 SYDVKM. Trimming left V 2 bases short and J 5 bases short, with 7 bases between. This CDR3 has 12 amino acids. Written as DNA, the CDR3 is TGTGCCAGCAGTTTAGGCAGTAACGAGCAGTACTTC. Amino acid sequence: CASSLGSNEQYF.

The genes are TRBV5-6 and TRBJ1-1; D not resolved. Germline V gene data show CDR1 as SGHDT and CDR2 as YYEEEE. V shed 4 bases and J shed 2 bases, with 18 bases lying between them. The CDR3 is 16 amino acids. Here the CDR3 DNA reads TGTGCCAGCAGCGACGTGTCTGGACGGATAAACACTGAAGCTTTCTTT. Translating gives CASSDVSGRINTEAFF.

This chain uses TRBV28 with TRBJ2-7; D remains ambiguous. Trimming removed 6 bases at V and 0 bases at J, with 3 bases between. This CDR3 contains 11 residues. From germline, CDR1 is MDHEN and CDR2 SYDVKM. CDR3 nucleotides: TGTGCCAGCAGCGTCTCCTACGAGCAGTACTTC. Protein sequence: CASSVSYEQYF.

This chain uses TRBV11-2 with TRBJ2-1; maybe TRBD1 (6 bases). The CDR3 loop spans 14 amino acids. CDR1 is SGHAT, CDR2 FQNNGV, per germline. V gave up 5 bases and J gave up 4 bases, with 12 bases separating them. Written as DNA, the CDR3 is TGTGCCAGCAGCATCGGGACACCGTACAATGAGCAGTTCTTC. Protein sequence: CASSIGTPYNEQFF.

The rearrangement joins TRBV6-5 to TRBJ2-7; 9 bases are a match to TRBD2. CDR1 is MNHEY, CDR2 SVGAGI, per germline. The CDR3 consists of 12 residues. The J segment lost 7 bases and the V segment lost 6 bases, leaving 4 bases of the junction unmatched. This CDR3 is CASSLAGREQYF. The CDR3, as DNA: TGTGCCAGCAGCCTAGCGGGGCGGGAGCAGTACTTC.

The genes are TRBV7-3 and TRBJ2-7; TRBD1 matches 12 bases. This CDR3 has 17 amino acids. V was clipped by 0 bases and J by 2 bases; unmatched bases: 5. In germline, CDR1 is SGHTA, CDR2 FQGTGA. The CDR3: CASSLTAGTGGPYEQYF. CDR3 DNA sequence: TGTGCCAGCAGCTTAACCGCCGGGACAGGGGGCCCCTACGAGCAGTACTTC.

This clone was seen once. The chain joins TRBV29-1 to TRBJ2-6; unclear D gene. Germline-derived CDR1 and CDR2 are SQVTM and ANQGSEA. The CDR3 totals 14 residues. Trimming removed 3 bases from V and 0 bases from J, with 6 bases in between. The chain's CDR3 is CSVDTSSGANVLTF. As DNA, the CDR3 is TGCAGCGTTGATACCAGCTCTGGGGCCAACGTCCTGACTTTC.

This sequence joins TRBV4-1 and TRBJ1-1; possibly TRBD1 for D (6 bases). Looked up from germline, CDR1 is MGHRA and CDR2 is YSYEKL. This CDR3 contains 14 residues. V was cut by 0 bases and J by 8 bases, with 13 bases left in between. CDR3 sequence: CASSQEGPGDEAFF. DNA of the CDR3: TGCGCCAGCAGCCAAGAGGGACCAGGGGACGAAGCTTTCTTT.

The chain is built from TRBV19 and TRBJ1-1, with TRBD1 identical over 11 bases. This CDR3 spans 12 amino acids. Trimming removed 9 bases from V and 5 bases from J; junction bases left unmatched: 2. CDR1 LNHDA and CDR2 SQIVND come from the germline V gene (reference sequence). The CDR3 DNA is TGTGCCAGCGGGACAGGGGGAACTGAAGCTTTCTTT. Translation: CASGTGGTEAFF.

Comment on this clone: Other nucleotide sequences in the sample specify the same CDR3. J is TRBJ1-1 and V is TRBV7-3, with no clear D. CDR3 length: 13 residues. Germline V gene data show CDR1 as SGHTA and CDR2 as FQGTGA. V was cut by 5 bases and J by 5 bases, with 12 bases left in between. The CDR3 DNA follows: TGTGCCAGCAGCCCGCGTGCCGGGACTGAAGCTTTCTTT. Its protein is CASSPRAGTEAFF.

This clone was counted a single time. The chain uses TRBV5-1 and TRBJ2-5, with D perhaps TRBD1 (6 bases). Germline CDR1 is SGHRS and CDR2 is YFSETQ. V was clipped by 4 bases and J by 1 base, with 8 bases between them. The CDR3 runs 13 residues. The chain's CDR3 is CASSRGTQETQYF. CDR3 DNA: TGCGCCAGCAGCAGGGGGACCCAAGAGACCCAGTACTTC.

This rearrangement joins TRBV28 to TRBJ2-7, with 7 bases aligning to TRBD2. With V trimmed by 2 bases and J by 2 bases, 6 bases remained unmatched. Germline CDR1 reads MDHEN; CDR2 reads SYDVKM. The CDR3 has 15 residues. The CDR3 sequence is CASSLMGLRPYEQYF. Here the CDR3 DNA reads TGTGCCAGCAGTTTAATGGGACTAAGACCCTACGAGCAGTACTTC.

This clone was detected once. The J gene is TRBJ2-7, the V gene TRBV9; TRBD1 agrees at 11 bases. The germline V gene encodes CDR1 SGDLS and CDR2 YYNGEE. The V segment lost 7 bases and the J segment 2 bases; nucleotides outside the gene matches: 8. There are 15 residues in the CDR3. CDR3 protein: CASSESGQGAYEQYF. The CDR3 DNA sequence: TGTGCCAGCTCCGAATCGGGACAGGGGGCCTACGAGCAGTACTTC.

The V call is TRBV19, the J call TRBJ2-3; 9 bases are a match to TRBD1. Trimming cost V 1 base and J 1 base; bases outside gene matches: 3. The CDR3 has 16 amino acids. The germline V gene has CDR1 LNHDA and CDR2 SQIVND (reference sequence). CDR3 loop: CASSIAGDRGTDTQYF. The DNA of the CDR3 is TGTGCCAGTAGTATAGCCGGGGACAGGGGCACAGATACGCAGTATTTT.

The genes are TRBV7-2 and TRBJ1-5; TRBD1 is a possible D gene (6 bases). The CDR3 consists of 15 residues. Germline assignment: CDR1 SGHTA and CDR2 FQGNSA. V gave up 2 bases and J gave up 0 bases, with 8 bases separating them. The CDR3 protein is CASSLRTDSNQPQHF. CDR3 nucleotide sequence: TGTGCCAGCAGCTTAAGGACAGATAGCAATCAGCCCCAGCATTTT.

This chain joins TRBV7-9 and TRBJ2-7, with 7 bases fitting TRBD1. The CDR3 length is 15 residues. Germline values: CDR1 SEHNR, CDR2 FQNEAQ (reference sequence). After removal of 2 bases from V and 3 bases from J, the junction contained 7 bases not matched to a gene. The CDR3 loop reads CASSLTWTGNYEQYF. Here the CDR3 DNA reads TGTGCCAGCAGCTTAACGTGGACAGGAAACTACGAGCAGTACTTC.

The genes are TRBV14 and TRBJ1-6; D is unresolved. V was cut by 0 bases and J by 11 bases, with 5 bases left in between. In germline, CDR1 is SGHDN, CDR2 FVKESK. This CDR3 region has 12 residues. CDR3 nucleotides: TGTGCCAGCAGCCAAGATCGCCCACCCCTCCACTTT. This gives the protein CASSQDRPPLHF.

The V gene is TRBV18, the J gene TRBJ2-2; no clear D gene. CDR3 size: 15 residues. Germline-derived CDR1 and CDR2 are KGHSH and LQKENI. Between the trimmed V and J ends, which lost 1 base and 4 bases, there was a span of 10 bases. The CDR3 DNA reads TGTGCCAGCTCACCACTCGAAGGCGGCACCGGGGAGCTGTTTTTT. As protein: CASSPLEGGTGELFF.

V gene TRBV9 combines with J gene TRBJ2-7; D is perhaps TRBD2 (7 bases). Per the germline V gene, CDR1 is SGDLS and CDR2 is YYNGEE. The V and J ends lost 0 bases and 3 bases respectively, with 13 bases between them. CDR3 size: 15 residues. CDR3 nucleotide sequence: TGTGCCAGCAGCGTAGAGGGGGGGCGCAACTACGAGCAGTACTTC. Its translation is CASSVEGGRNYEQYF.

The V and J genes are TRBV28 and TRBJ2-3; D is unclear. This CDR3 has 12 residues. Germline V CDR1 and CDR2: MDHEN, SYDVKM. The V end was cut by 3 bases, the J end by 8 bases, with 9 bases between. DNA for the CDR3: TGTGCCAGCAGTTTGGCTATCCGTACGCAGTATTTT. It specifies CASSLAIRTQYF.

DNA of the CDR3: TGTGCCAGCACCAACGGGGGCGGCGGCAATGAGCAGTTCTTC. Translated: CASTNGGGGNEQFF. The chain combines TRBV6-5 with TRBJ2-1; TRBD1 or TRBD2 may be the D gene (6 bases each). Germline V CDR1 and CDR2: MNHEY, SVGAGI. Trimming stripped 7 bases from V and 6 bases from J, with 16 bases between. The CDR3 runs 14 residues.